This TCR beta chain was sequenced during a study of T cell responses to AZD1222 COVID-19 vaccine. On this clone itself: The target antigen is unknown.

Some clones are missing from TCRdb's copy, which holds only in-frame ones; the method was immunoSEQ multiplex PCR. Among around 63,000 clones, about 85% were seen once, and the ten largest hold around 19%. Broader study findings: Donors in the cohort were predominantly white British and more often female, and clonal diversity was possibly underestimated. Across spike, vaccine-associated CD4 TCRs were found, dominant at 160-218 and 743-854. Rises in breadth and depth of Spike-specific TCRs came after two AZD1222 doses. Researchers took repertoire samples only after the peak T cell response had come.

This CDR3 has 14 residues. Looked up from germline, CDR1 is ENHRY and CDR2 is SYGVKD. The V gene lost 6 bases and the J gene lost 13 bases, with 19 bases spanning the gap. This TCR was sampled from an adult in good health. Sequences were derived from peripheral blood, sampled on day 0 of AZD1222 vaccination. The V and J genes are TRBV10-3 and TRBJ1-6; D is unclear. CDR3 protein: CAISEAPPPGPLHF. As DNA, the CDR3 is TGTGCCATCAGCGAAGCCCCACCGCCTGGGCCCCTCCACTTT.